Listed below are T cell receptor beta chains from one sample, sequenced in a study of blood T cells in healthy people across ages. TCRdb re-analysed the 5' RACE reads in MiXCR, keeping a single row per CDR3 protein. In the table there are hundreds of thousands of distinct CDR3 sequences, approximately 21% of which are singletons. Material: blood. These receptors originate from an older man in good health. The CDR3 runs from the conserved cysteine through the conserved F or W. The D gene is left open where the match is weak. Clone size is shown for a subset of rows, as once, few, many or a class of expanded clone.

V gene: TRBV6-5; clone size: few; J gene: TRBJ2-5; D gene: TRBD1; CDR3 DNA: TGTGCCAGCGGACCTAGACAGGGAGTGGGGGAGACCCAGTACTTC; CDR3 protein: CASGPRQGVGETQYF
V gene: TRBV10-3; clone size: -; J gene: TRBJ2-5; D gene: -; CDR3 DNA: TGTGCCATCAGTCCCAAGACGGGAGAGGGCCAAGAGACCCAGTACTTC; CDR3 protein: CAISPKTGEGQETQYF
V gene: TRBV6-5; clone size: -; J gene: TRBJ2-7; D gene: -; CDR3 DNA: TGTGCCAGCAGTTTAGCGGAGGGGTCCTACGAGCAGTACTTC; CDR3 protein: CASSLAEGSYEQYF
V gene: TRBV7-2; clone size: few; J gene: TRBJ2-3; D gene: -; CDR3 DNA: TGTGCCAGCAGCCTTTATGCAACAGATACGCAGTATTTT; CDR3 protein: CASSLYATDTQYF
V gene: TRBV12-3/TRBV12-4; clone size: few; J gene: TRBJ2-1; D gene: -; CDR3 DNA: TGTGCCAGCAGACCCATTATTTCCAATCTGGGCGAGCAGTTCTTC; CDR3 protein: CASRPIISNLGEQFF
V gene: TRBV6-5; clone size: few; J gene: TRBJ1-4; D gene: TRBD1; CDR3 DNA: TGTGCCAGCAGCCTTGGACAGGGTAAAGGCGAAAAACTGTTTTTT; CDR3 protein: CASSLGQGKGEKLFF
V gene: TRBV28; clone size: few; J gene: TRBJ1-2; D gene: -; CDR3 DNA: TGTGCCAGCAGTACCGGGACCGTCTGTGGCTACACCTTC; CDR3 protein: CASSTGTVCGYTF
V gene: TRBV20-1; clone size: few; J gene: TRBJ2-2; D gene: -; CDR3 DNA: TGCAGTGCTAGTCGGGAGACAACCGGGGAGCTGTTTTTT; CDR3 protein: CSASRETTGELFF
V gene: TRBV20-1; clone size: few; J gene: TRBJ2-1; D gene: TRBD2; CDR3 DNA: TGCAGTGCTAGTGTCCCCGGGACTAGCGGGAGGGCCAACTTTGAGCAGTTCTTC; CDR3 protein: CSASVPGTSGRANFEQFF
V gene: TRBV3-1; clone size: once; J gene: TRBJ2-2; D gene: TRBD2; CDR3 DNA: TGTGCCAGCAGCCCCCTAGCGGGAGTAGGATACACCGGGGAGCTGTTTTTT; CDR3 protein: CASSPLAGVGYTGELFF
V gene: TRBV6-5; clone size: -; J gene: TRBJ2-2; D gene: -; CDR3 DNA: TGTGCCAGCAGAAGGCCCAACACCGGGGAGCTGTTTTTT; CDR3 protein: CASRRPNTGELFF
V gene: TRBV2; clone size: few; J gene: TRBJ1-1; D gene: TRBD1; CDR3 DNA: TGTGCCAGCAGTCGCGACAGGGGGAACACTGAAGCTTTCTTT; CDR3 protein: CASSRDRGNTEAFF
V gene: TRBV29-1; clone size: -; J gene: TRBJ2-1; D gene: -; CDR3 DNA: TGCAGCGTTGTGGCCGGTTTGGGAGGAGCCTACAATGAGCAGTTCTTC; CDR3 protein: CSVVAGLGGAYNEQFF
V gene: TRBV7-2; clone size: few; J gene: TRBJ2-7; D gene: -; CDR3 DNA: TGTGCCAGCACCCCAGACACTTATTTGTACGAGCAGTACTTC; CDR3 protein: CASTPDTYLYEQYF
V gene: TRBV5-6; clone size: few; J gene: TRBJ2-1; D gene: TRBD1; CDR3 DNA: TGTGCCAGCAGCTTACAGGGGGCCGGTGAGCAGTTCTTC; CDR3 protein: CASSLQGAGEQFF
V gene: TRBV7-3; clone size: -; J gene: TRBJ1-4; D gene: -; CDR3 DNA: TGTGCCAGCAGCCCCTCCCGGTGGGGCTCTAATGAAAAACTGTTTTTT; CDR3 protein: CASSPSRWGSNEKLFF
V gene: TRBV7-9; clone size: -; J gene: TRBJ1-1; D gene: -; CDR3 DNA: TGTGCCAGCAGCTTAGTGCAGGGTGGTGAAGCTTTCTTT; CDR3 protein: CASSLVQGGEAFF
V gene: TRBV29-1; clone size: -; J gene: TRBJ2-3; D gene: -; CDR3 DNA: TGCAGCGTTGAACGTGGGGCAGATACGCAGTATTTT; CDR3 protein: CSVERGADTQYF
V gene: TRBV10-3; clone size: -; J gene: TRBJ2-7; D gene: TRBD2; CDR3 DNA: TGTGCCATCAGTGAGTGGGTCAAGCGGGAGTCGGGGGAGCAGTACTTC; CDR3 protein: CAISEWVKRESGEQYF
V gene: TRBV6-5; clone size: few; J gene: TRBJ2-1; D gene: -; CDR3 DNA: TGTGCCAGCAGTTACGGGCGGGTCAGCTCCTACAATGAGCAGTTCTTC; CDR3 protein: CASSYGRVSSYNEQFF
V gene: TRBV7-3; clone size: -; J gene: TRBJ2-1; D gene: -; CDR3 DNA: TGTGCCAGCAGCTTAATAGCTGCGAGATCCAATGAACGGGAGCAGTTCTTC; CDR3 protein: CASSLIAARSNEREQFF
V gene: TRBV7-2; clone size: -; J gene: TRBJ2-1; D gene: TRBD2; CDR3 DNA: TGTGCCAGCAGCTTAGGCGCTAGCGGGAGATCCTACAATGAGCAGTTCTTC; CDR3 protein: CASSLGASGRSYNEQFF
V gene: TRBV4-3; clone size: -; J gene: TRBJ2-1; D gene: -; CDR3 DNA: TGCGCCAGCAGCCAAGAGGCCAGCACAATACCGTACAATGAGCAGTTCTTC; CDR3 protein: CASSQEASTIPYNEQFF
V gene: TRBV11-2; clone size: -; J gene: TRBJ2-7; D gene: -; CDR3 DNA: TGTGCCAGCAGCCCGCACCGCAGTTACTACGAGCAGTACTTC; CDR3 protein: CASSPHRSYYEQYF
V gene: TRBV29-1; clone size: -; J gene: TRBJ1-3; D gene: -; CDR3 DNA: TGCAGCGCCACCGAATCCGGAAACACCATATATTTT; CDR3 protein: CSATESGNTIYF
V gene: TRBV20-1; clone size: many; J gene: TRBJ2-7; D gene: -; CDR3 DNA: TGCAGTGCTAGGTACTCGACCTACGAGCAGTACTTC; CDR3 protein: CSARYSTYEQYF
V gene: TRBV5-1; clone size: -; J gene: TRBJ1-2; D gene: -; CDR3 DNA: TGCGCCAGCAGCTTGGATCGGAGTCTATATGGCTACACCTTC; CDR3 protein: CASSLDRSLYGYTF
V gene: TRBV20-1; clone size: -; J gene: TRBJ2-2; D gene: -; CDR3 DNA: TGCAGTGCTAGAGCAGGCCCCGGGGAGCTGTTTTTT; CDR3 protein: CSARAGPGELFF
V gene: TRBV3-1; clone size: -; J gene: TRBJ2-5; D gene: -; CDR3 DNA: TGTGCCAGCAGCCCCCTCCGTGGCGAGACCCAGTACTTC; CDR3 protein: CASSPLRGETQYF
V gene: TRBV20-1; clone size: -; J gene: TRBJ2-1; D gene: TRBD2; CDR3 DNA: TGCAGTGCGATAGCCACGGGACTAGCGGGAGTCAATGAGCAGTTCTTC; CDR3 protein: CSAIATGLAGVNEQFF
V gene: TRBV7-2; clone size: few; J gene: TRBJ1-1; D gene: -; CDR3 DNA: TGTGCCAGCAGCCCCCGGGTCTACACTGAAGCTTTCTTT; CDR3 protein: CASSPRVYTEAFF
V gene: TRBV25-1; clone size: -; J gene: TRBJ2-4; D gene: TRBD2; CDR3 DNA: TGTGCCAGCAGTGCCTCCGGGACTAGCGGAGCCAAAAACATTCAGTACTTC; CDR3 protein: CASSASGTSGAKNIQYF
V gene: TRBV5-6; clone size: few; J gene: TRBJ2-3; D gene: TRBD2; CDR3 DNA: TGTGCCAGCAGCTTGGGACTAGCGGTGCCAGATACGCAGTATTTT; CDR3 protein: CASSLGLAVPDTQYF
V gene: TRBV6-2/TRBV6-3; clone size: -; J gene: TRBJ1-4; D gene: -; CDR3 DNA: TGTGCCAGCAGGTCCTACGGTGAAAAACTGTTTTTT; CDR3 protein: CASRSYGEKLFF
V gene: TRBV6-5; clone size: few; J gene: TRBJ2-2; D gene: -; CDR3 DNA: TGTGCCAGCAGTTCCTCCAGGGTTTATCTCACCGGGGAGCTGTTTTTT; CDR3 protein: CASSSSRVYLTGELFF